Listed here are 5 T cell receptor beta chains from one sample, sequenced in a study of Ad26.COV2.S vaccination and SARS-CoV-2 variants. Treatment specified: some 20 received Ad26.COV2.S at low or high dose, single or two shots; a few received placebo; per-sample allocation not given. Samples came from day 63 after the first vaccine or placebo injection. Repertoires were generated with immunoSEQ multiplex PCR, while TCRdb's copy carries only in-frame clones and drops some. The repertoire holds approximately 480,000 clones, around nine tenths seen once, with around 13% in the top ten. The material was peripheral blood, obtained in a trial of Ad26.COV2.S vaccine versus placebo. These receptors were taken from a person between 18 and 65 years old who received the Ad26.COV2.S COVID-19 vaccine or a placebo.

The chain links TRBV6-5 to TRBJ1-2; unclear D gene. The CDR3 is 15 residues long. Trimming took 0 bases from V and 4 from J, leaving 12 bases between them. Germline assignment: CDR1 MNHEY and CDR2 SVGAGI. The CDR3 DNA follows: TGTGCCAGCAGTTACTCGAGGCAGTCCGGCTATGGCTACACCTTC. It codes for CASSYSRQSGYGYTF.

J is TRBJ2-1 and V is TRBV4-2; 8 nucleotides match TRBD2. The CDR3 runs 18 residues. J gave up 2 bases and V 4 bases, and 13 bases lay outside the gene matches. Germline loops: CDR1 LGHNA, CDR2 YNFKEQ. The CDR3 protein is CASSRPGGSGRAYNEQFF. The CDR3 DNA sequence: TGTGCCAGCAGCCGGCCGGGGGGGAGCGGACGCGCCTACAATGAGCAGTTCTTC.

This chain joins TRBV20-1 and TRBJ2-5; the match to TRBD2 covers 14 bases. Trimming at V came to 3 bases and at J to 2 bases, leaving 8 bases not matched to a gene. Germline assignment: CDR1 DFQATT and CDR2 SNEGSKA (reference sequence). The CDR3 totals 17 residues. The CDR3 DNA reads TGCAGTGCTAGTTCAAACAGACTAGCGGGAGGGCAAGAGACCCAGTACTTC. It is translated as CSASSNRLAGGQETQYF.

The V gene is TRBV2, the J gene TRBJ2-7; 15 bases match TRBD2. Losses at the gene ends were 7 bases for V and 2 bases for J; bases not matched to a gene: 12. The CDR3 consists of 18 residues. The germline V gene encodes CDR1 SNHLY and CDR2 FYNNEI. DNA of the CDR3: TGTGCCAGCACCCCCGGGACTAGCGGGAGGTACCTTACCTACGAGCAGTACTTC. Translated, it gives CASTPGTSGRYLTYEQYF.

V usage is TRBV6-5 and J usage is TRBJ1-5; D ambiguous. Germline CDR1 and CDR2: MNHEY and SVGAGI. The CDR3 consists of 14 residues. The V end was cut by 4 bases, the J end by 0 bases, with 7 bases between. The CDR3 sequence: CASSFGDSNQPQHF. Here the CDR3 DNA reads TGTGCCAGCAGTTTCGGGGATAGCAATCAGCCCCAGCATTTT.